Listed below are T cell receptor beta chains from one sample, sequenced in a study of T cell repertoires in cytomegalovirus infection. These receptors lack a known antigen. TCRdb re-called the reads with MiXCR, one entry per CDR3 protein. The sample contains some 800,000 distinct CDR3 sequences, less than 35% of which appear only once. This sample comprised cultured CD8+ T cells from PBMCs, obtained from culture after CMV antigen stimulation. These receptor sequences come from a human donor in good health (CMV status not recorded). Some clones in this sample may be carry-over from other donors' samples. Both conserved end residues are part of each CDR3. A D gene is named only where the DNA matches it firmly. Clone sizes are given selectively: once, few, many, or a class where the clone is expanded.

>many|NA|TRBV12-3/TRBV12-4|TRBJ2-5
TGTGCCAGCAGCTACCGGGGTACGATCCCAGAGACCCAGTACTTC
CASSYRGTIPETQYF
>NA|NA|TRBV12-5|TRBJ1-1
TGTGCTAGTGGTTTCCTCGGGAGGGGTCTTGTGAACACTGAAGCTTTCTTT
CASGFLGRGLVNTEAFF
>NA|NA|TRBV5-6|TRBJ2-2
TGTGCCAGCAGCCGTGTAGGATTTGGGGACACCGGGGAGCTGTTTTTT
CASSRVGFGDTGELFF
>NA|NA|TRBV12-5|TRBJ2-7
TGTGCTAGTGGTTCCGATGGGGACTACGAGCAGTACTTC
CASGSDGDYEQYF
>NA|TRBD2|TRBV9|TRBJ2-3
TGTGCCAGCAGCCCCTCTGGCGGGGGGCGTGATACGCAGTATTTT
CASSPSGGGRDTQYF
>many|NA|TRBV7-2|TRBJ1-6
TGTGCCAGCAGCTTGGAGGTGGAGAGCTCACCCCTCCACTTT
CASSLEVESSPLHF
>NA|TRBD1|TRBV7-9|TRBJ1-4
TGTGCCAGCTTTCTACCGGGACAGGGTGAAAAACTGTTTTTT
CASFLPGQGEKLFF
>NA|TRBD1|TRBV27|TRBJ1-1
TGTGCCAGCAGTCCACTCTATTTAGGACAGGGTGGCACTGAAGCTTTCTTT
CASSPLYLGQGGTEAFF
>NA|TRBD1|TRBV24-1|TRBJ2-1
TGTGCCACCAGTGCAAGGACAGGGGTAAATGAGCAGTTCTTC
CATSARTGVNEQFF
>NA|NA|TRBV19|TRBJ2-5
TGTGCCAGTGGGACACATGGCGGGGAGTTCCTTGAGACCCAGTACTTC
CASGTHGGEFLETQYF
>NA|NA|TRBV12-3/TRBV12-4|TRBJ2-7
TGTGCCAGCAGCGGGGGACGGTACTACGAGCAGTACTTC
CASSGGRYYEQYF
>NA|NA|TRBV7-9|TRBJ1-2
TGTGCCAGCAGCTTAGATAATGCAGGCGACTATGGCTACACCTTC
CASSLDNAGDYGYTF
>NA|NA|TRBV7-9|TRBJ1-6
TGTGCCAGCAGCGGGGAGGACAATTCACCCCTCCACTTT
CASSGEDNSPLHF
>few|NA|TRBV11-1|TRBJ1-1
TGTGCCAGCAGCTTTAGGGACAAACTTGCCTGGGGAACTGAAGCTTTCTTT
CASSFRDKLAWGTEAFF
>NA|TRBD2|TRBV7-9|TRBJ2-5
TGTGCCAGCAGCACACCACAGGGGCTAGCGGGGGTTTTGGGAGAGACCCAGTACTTC
CASSTPQGLAGVLGETQYF
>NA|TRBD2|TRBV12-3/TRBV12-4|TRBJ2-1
TGTGCCAGCAGTTTCCACCTGCGGGGGGGCGACCCCAATGAGCAGTTCTTC
CASSFHLRGGDPNEQFF
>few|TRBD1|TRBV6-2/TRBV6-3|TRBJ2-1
TGTGCCAGCAGTCCCGGAGAGGGCACAGGGGAAGTGGTAGAGCAGTTCTTC
CASSPGEGTGEVVEQFF
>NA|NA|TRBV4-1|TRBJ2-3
TGCGCCAGCAGCCAACTAGCGCCTAGCACAGATACGCAGTATTTT
CASSQLAPSTDTQYF
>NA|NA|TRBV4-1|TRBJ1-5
TGCGCCAGCAGCCAGGGACATGGCAGCAATCAGCCCCAGCATTTT
CASSQGHGSNQPQHF
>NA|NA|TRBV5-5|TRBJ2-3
TGTGCCAGCAGCTCCCTCCCGCGGGGACGATGGTCCCATGAGGGCACAGATACGCAGTATTTT
CASSSLPRGRWSHEGTDTQYF
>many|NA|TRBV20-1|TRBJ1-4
TGCAGTGCTAGAGATAGGAGGGGATTTAATGAAAAACTGTTTTTT
CSARDRRGFNEKLFF
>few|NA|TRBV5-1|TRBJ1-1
TGCGCCAGCAGCCCTGTTTCTGGCACTGAAGCTTTCTTT
CASSPVSGTEAFF
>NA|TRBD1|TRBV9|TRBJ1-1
TGTGCCAGCAGCGGAGACAGGGGGCCTAACACTGAAGCTTTCTTT
CASSGDRGPNTEAFF
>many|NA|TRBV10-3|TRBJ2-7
TGTGCCATCATCGGCCGAACCGGGACAAGCACTTACGAGCAGTACTTC
CAIIGRTGTSTYEQYF
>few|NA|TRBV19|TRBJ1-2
TGTGCCAGTAGTGTGGAACCTATCTATGGCTACACCTTC
CASSVEPIYGYTF
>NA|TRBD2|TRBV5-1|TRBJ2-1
TGCGCCAGCAGGCTCCATTCTAGCGGGCGGGACAATGAGCAGTTCTTC
CASRLHSSGRDNEQFF
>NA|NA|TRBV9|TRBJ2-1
TGTGCCAGCAGCGAGGGGGGGGGATCCTACAATGAGCAGTTCTTC
CASSEGGGSYNEQFF
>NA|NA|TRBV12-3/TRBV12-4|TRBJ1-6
TGTGCCAGCAGTTTTTGGGCAGGGGTGGGTACCTATAATTCACCCCTCCACTTT
CASSFWAGVGTYNSPLHF
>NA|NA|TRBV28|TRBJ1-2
TGTGCCATACAATCAGACCGGGTCTACTCGGATGGCTACACCTTC
CAIQSDRVYSDGYTF
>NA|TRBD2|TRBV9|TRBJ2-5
TGTGCCAGCAGCTCTTGGGGCGGGGGGCCCCAGGAGACCCAGTACTTC
CASSSWGGGPQETQYF
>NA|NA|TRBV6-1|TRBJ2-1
TGTGCCACCGACCCTCCCTCGGACAATGAGCAGTTCTTC
CATDPPSDNEQFF
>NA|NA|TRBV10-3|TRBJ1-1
TGTGCCATCAGTGAGGACGGAATGAACACTGAAGCTTTCTTT
CAISEDGMNTEAFF
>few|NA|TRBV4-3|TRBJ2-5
TGCGCCAGCAGCCAAGAGGCAGGGTGGATGGAGACCCAGTACTTC
CASSQEAGWMETQYF
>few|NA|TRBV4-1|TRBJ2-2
TGCGCCAGCAGCCAATCTTCCGGGACACAGACCGGGGAGCTGTTTTTT
CASSQSSGTQTGELFF
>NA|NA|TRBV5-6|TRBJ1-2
TGTGCCAGCAGCTCCGGCGCAGGGTCCTATGGCTACACCTTC
CASSSGAGSYGYTF
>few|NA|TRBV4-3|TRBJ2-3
TGCGCCAGCAGCCAAGGGAGCCGGAAGGGTACGCAGTATTTT
CASSQGSRKGTQYF
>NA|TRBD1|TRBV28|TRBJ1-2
TGTGCCAGCACAAAACCGGGACAGGGACAATGGTGGGATGGCTACACCTTC
CASTKPGQGQWWDGYTF
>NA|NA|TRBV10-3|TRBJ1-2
TGTGCCTGCCTGGGGCAACCAGGCTACACCTTC
CACLGQPGYTF
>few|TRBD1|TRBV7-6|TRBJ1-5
TGTGCCAGCAGCTTAGGAGCAGGGGGCTGGCAGCCCCAGCATTTT
CASSLGAGGWQPQHF
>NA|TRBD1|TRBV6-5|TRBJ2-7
TGTGCCAGCAGCGACAGTGCCGGGACAGGCGCCTACGAGCAGTACTTC
CASSDSAGTGAYEQYF
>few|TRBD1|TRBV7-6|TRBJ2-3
TGTGCCAGCAGCTTAGAGGACAGGGGGACAGATACGCAGTATTTT
CASSLEDRGTDTQYF